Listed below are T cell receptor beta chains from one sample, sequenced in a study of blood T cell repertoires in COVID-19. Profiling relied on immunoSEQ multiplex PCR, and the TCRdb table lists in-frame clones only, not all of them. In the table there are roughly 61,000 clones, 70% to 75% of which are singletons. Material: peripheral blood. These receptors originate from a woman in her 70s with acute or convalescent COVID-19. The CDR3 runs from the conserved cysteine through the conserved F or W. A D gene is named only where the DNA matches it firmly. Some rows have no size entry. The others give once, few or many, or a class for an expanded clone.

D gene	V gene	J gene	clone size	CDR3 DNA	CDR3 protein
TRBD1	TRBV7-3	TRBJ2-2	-	TGTGCCAGCAGCCGACAGGGGTACACCGGGGAGCTGTTTTTT	CASSRQGYTGELFF
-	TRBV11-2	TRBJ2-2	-	TGTGCCAGCAGACCCGCCGGGGGTTCCACCGGGGAGCTGTTTTTT	CASRPAGGSTGELFF
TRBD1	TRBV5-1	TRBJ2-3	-	TGCGCCAGCAGCATGGGACAGGCTAGCACAGATACGCAGTATTTT	CASSMGQASTDTQYF
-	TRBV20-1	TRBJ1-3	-	TGCAGTGCTAGTCAGGTTACTGGAAACACCATATATTTT	CSASQVTGNTIYF
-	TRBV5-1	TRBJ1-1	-	TGCGCCAGCAGCTTGGGGGCAGACACTGAAGCTTTCTTT	CASSLGADTEAFF
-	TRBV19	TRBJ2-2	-	TGTGCCAGTAGTAACCAGGGGACCGGGGAGCTGTTTTTT	CASSNQGTGELFF
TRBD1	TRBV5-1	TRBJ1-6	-	TGCGCCAGCAGCTTGGAACAGGGGGAGAATAATTCACCCCTCCACTTT	CASSLEQGENNSPLHF
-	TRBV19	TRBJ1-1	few	TGTGCCAGTAGTCTAGACGGGACACCCCTTACGGGAGCTTTCTTT	CASSLDGTPLTGAFF
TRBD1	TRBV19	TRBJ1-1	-	TGTGCCAGTAGTCACCAGAGGGGGCAAAGGGCTGAAGCTTTCTTT	CASSHQRGQRAEAFF
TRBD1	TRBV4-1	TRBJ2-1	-	TGCGCCAGCAGCCCGCAGCTTAGTACAGGGGTCCGATACAATGAGCAGTTCTTC	CASSPQLSTGVRYNEQFF
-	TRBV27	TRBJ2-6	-	TGTGCCAGCAGTTTATCGACGGTGAGGGGGGCCAACGTCCTGACTTTC	CASSLSTVRGANVLTF
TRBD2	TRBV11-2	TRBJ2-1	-	TGTGCCAGCAGCTTAGTTGGGACTAGCGGGTCGCACAATGAGCAGTTCTTC	CASSLVGTSGSHNEQFF
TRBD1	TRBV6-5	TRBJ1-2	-	TGTGCCAGCAGTCCCGCAACAGGGGGTTTTGGCTACACCTTC	CASSPATGGFGYTF
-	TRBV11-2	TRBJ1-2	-	TGTGCCAGCAGCCTAGGGCCTGGCTACACCTTC	CASSLGPGYTF
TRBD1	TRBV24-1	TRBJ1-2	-	TGTGCCACCAGTGATTACCGGACAGGGGGAAGCTATGGCTACACCTTC	CATSDYRTGGSYGYTF
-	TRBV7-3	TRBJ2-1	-	TGTGCCAGCAGCTTAATGACGGGGAACAATGAGCAGTTCTTC	CASSLMTGNNEQFF
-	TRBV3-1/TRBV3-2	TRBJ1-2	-	TGTGCCAGCAGCCAAACAGGGAAGGACGGCTACACCTTC	CASSQTGKDGYTF
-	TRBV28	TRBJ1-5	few	TGTGCCAGCAGTTCCGACTCTAATCAGCCCCAGCATTTT	CASSSDSNQPQHF
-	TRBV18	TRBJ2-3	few	TGTGCCAGCTCACCACCAGGAGGCGGCACAGATACGCAGTATTTT	CASSPPGGGTDTQYF
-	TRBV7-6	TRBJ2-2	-	TGTGCCAGCAGCTTGGGAGCGAACACCGGGGAGCTGTTTTTT	CASSLGANTGELFF
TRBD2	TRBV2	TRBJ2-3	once	TGTGCCAGCACCAGAAGCTCTAGCGGGGGGGATACGCAGTATTTT	CASTRSSSGGDTQYF
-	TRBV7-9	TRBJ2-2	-	TGTGCCAGCATCAAGGCCGCGGGCGGGGAGCTGTTTTTT	CASIKAAGGELFF
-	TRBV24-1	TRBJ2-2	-	TGTGCCACCAGTGGGAAGGGTAGAGGGACCGGGGAGCTGTTTTTT	CATSGKGRGTGELFF
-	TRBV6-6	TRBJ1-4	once	TGTGCCAGCAGTCGTTCGGGGGTAGCAAATGAAAAACTGTTTTTT	CASSRSGVANEKLFF
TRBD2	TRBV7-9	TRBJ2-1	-	TGTGCCAGCAGCCCGACGCCCGGACTAGCGGGGGGTTGGGATGAGCAGTTCTTC	CASSPTPGLAGGWDEQFF
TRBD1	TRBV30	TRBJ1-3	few	TGTGCCTGGAGTGTAAAAGGGGGGACAGGGTTAAACTCTGGAAACACCATATATTTT	CAWSVKGGTGLNSGNTIYF
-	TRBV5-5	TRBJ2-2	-	TGTGCCAGCAGTCGTTCTCGGGGTGCCACCGGGGAGCTGTTTTTT	CASSRSRGATGELFF
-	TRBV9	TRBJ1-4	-	TGTGCCAGCAGCCCAGAGGGCACCTTTAACGCCGGCGGAAAACTGTTTTTT	CASSPEGTFNAGGKLFF
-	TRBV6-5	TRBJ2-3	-	TGTGCCACCACGAGACATACTAGCACAGATACGCAGTATTTT	CATTRHTSTDTQYF
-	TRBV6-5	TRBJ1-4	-	TGTGCCAGCAGCTTCCCGGGGAAAAAACTGTTTTTT	CASSFPGKKLFF
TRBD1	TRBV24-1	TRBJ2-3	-	TGTGCCACCAGTGATCAGGGGGCGGGGACAGAGGATACGCAGTATTTT	CATSDQGAGTEDTQYF
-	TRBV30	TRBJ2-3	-	TGTGCCTGGAGTGTTGGTGCAGGGGTCATCACAGATACGCAGTATTTT	CAWSVGAGVITDTQYF
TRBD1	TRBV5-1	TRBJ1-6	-	TGCGCCAGCAGCTTGGAAGGGGGCGATTCACCCCTCCACTTT	CASSLEGGDSPLHF